Given below is one TCR beta chain in context. Its cognate antigen is unknown. The data originate from a study of PD-1 blockade in classical Hodgkin lymphoma. Repertoires were generated with immunoSEQ multiplex PCR, while TCRdb's copy carries only in-frame clones and drops some. The profile shows around 35,000 clones, around 68% of them singletons. Study-wide findings and caveats: Unlike CD8+ TCR diversity, which did not rise significantly by C4D1, CD4+ TCR diversity did. Similar baseline diversity was found in complete responders and newly diagnosed patients.

Time point described: cycle 4 day 1 (C4D1), after five to seven weeks of nivolumab. The patients all showed relapse after autologous stem cell transplantation, while their brentuximab vedotin exposure varied. Germline loops: CDR1 LGHNT, CDR2 FRNRAP. Trimming shortened V by 5 bases and J by 10 bases, and 21 bases separated the two germline ends. The CDR3 extends over 15 amino acids. The source of this sequence is a human donor with classical Hodgkin lymphoma. The chain couples TRBV12-5 to TRBJ2-1; perhaps TRBD2 as D (6 bases). The sequencing used peripheral blood mononuclear cells (PBMCs), collected before the fourth cycle of nivolumab. The CDR3 DNA follows: TGTGCTAGTGGTCCAGGTGGACTCCCCGGGGGAGAGCAGTTCTTC. It yields the protein CASGPGGLPGGEQFF.